This paragraph covers one T cell receptor (beta chain) sequence. Only a few counts were recorded for this clonotype. It has no known antigen specificity. Base-call qualities are not available, and no considerably larger clone is one nucleotide away. This entry comes from a study of T cell repertoires in cytomegalovirus infection (dated 2019 in TCRdb). Study-level background: Donor HLA type was relevant to the analysis, because carriage of CMV infection together with the matching HLA type was indicated by public TCR beta signatures.

The paper as a whole reports these results and caveats: Cumulative frequency of public TCR beta family members discriminated carriers of CMV infection plus the relevant HLA type in this cohort and an independent approximately 400-donor cohort. The ex vivo response was dominated by HLA-C-restricted CMV-specific TCR beta clonotypes, which also provided the single most frequent clonotype in two of eight donors.

Data came from an Illumina HiSeq 1500. Clones were called with MiXCR by TCRdb after fastp trimmed the public reads at Q25, and only in-frame beta chains were retained. Records with the same CDR3 protein are collapsed into one entry carrying the most frequent genes and DNA. Within this sample are hundreds of thousands of distinct CDR3 sequences, with 17% of them counted one time only. The top ten clones comprise 12% of the sample. The sequence was collected from a human donor in good health (CMV status not recorded). Some clones in this sample may be carry-over from other donors' samples. Specimen: PBMCs.

The DNA is as follows: TGTGCCAGCAGCTCCCGCGGACTAGCGGGGGGCCAGACCCAGTACTTC. Its coded protein is CASSSRGLAGGQTQYF. The sequence links TRBV7-2 to TRBJ2-5, and TRBD2 aligns with 14 junction nucleotides. From its cysteine to its phenylalanine, the CDR3 spans 16 amino acids. Here the CDR3 DNA is all that survives: 48 bases in frame from base 1. CDR1 and CDR2 (SGHTA, FQGNSA) derive from the germline V gene. For this chain, trimming is 4 bases at the V end and 6 bases at the J end, and the number of junction bases without a gene match is 7.